Sequencing of this T cell receptor (beta chain) was carried out in a study of T cells in women clearing cervical HPV infection (dated by TCRdb to 2016 to 2018). Looking at the study overall: The cases were 20 to 30 women with histologically confirmed HPV16-related CIN3 or worse, and 2 of those women had invasive cancers. The controls were 25 women whose single incident HPV16 infection cleared within 12 months with no development of precancer or cancer. Blood from cases was collected at the visit at which the lesion was first identified, whereas blood from controls was collected once infection was no longer detected. Among cases, blood sampling occurred a median of about 150 days after lesion detection, with an interquartile range of roughly 90 to 200 days. Since only a few of the women had HLA typing available, the possibility that HLA type was acting as a confounder could not be ruled out. Nested within Costa Rica's Guanacaste HPV Natural History Study, an exploratory proof-of-principle case-control study compared TCR repertoires across cervical HPV16 outcomes. Cases and controls were matched on year of sample collection and on age within five years. A median age of approximately 30 years was observed in cases versus under 40 in controls, and no significant differences in baseline characteristics were found. The parent cohort enrolled 8,500 to 11,000 women aged 18 or older in Guanacaste, Costa Rica, during about 1993 to 1995 and followed them for more than 6 years. As quality controls, five blinded duplicates were added to each group, bringing the total to roughly 60 samples made up of around 50 participants and 10 or so replicates.

Overall study results and their limits: T-cell numbers per sample were unknown, so richness differences could reflect varying T-cell content rather than repertoire biology. Lower TRBV6-7 relative abundance was observed in cases than in controls (around 0.11% versus 0.15%; Bonferroni P = 0.0008). TCR repertoire richness was significantly higher in CIN3+ cases than in controls across sequencing depths, while evenness did not differ. Random forest classifiers that combined richness and V gene abundances separated cases from controls with an estimated AUC of around 0.87. Because of the cross-sectional design, the study could not determine whether the associations came before infection or resulted from infection, and neither effector/memory subsets nor HPV-specific T cells were isolated.

Every participant had a single incident cervical HPV16 infection, and women with prevalent HPV16 infections were excluded. Cervical HPV DNA was detected with MY09/MY11 PCR, and genotyping was done with dot-blot hybridization. Roughly 15 mL of heparinized blood were centrifuged, and the buffy coat was split into aliquots, frozen at -30 degrees C, and then kept at -80 degrees C. Genomic DNA was extracted from buffy coat specimens using QIAGEN kits. Concerning this clone itself: Its antigen is currently not known. The read terminates 3 residues before the CDR3 end, so the remaining end is supplied by the germline J gene.

The germline V gene encodes CDR1 KGHSH and CDR2 LQKENI. V is cut back by 2 bases and J by 5 bases, with 5 bases in the junction unmatched. The CDR3 has 15 amino acids, counting the end cysteine and phenylalanine. The DNA has 36 bases, all within the CDR3, and is read from base 1. TCR beta CDR3 regions were amplified by multiplex PCR using the immunoSEQ assay from an average of around 1,200 ng genomic DNA per sample. To correct primer bias, the assay used a complete synthetic TCR repertoire to set an amplification baseline. The amplicons were sequenced using the Illumina platform. The authors' analysis ran thus. Sequences were error-corrected by clustering with frequency ratios and a modified nearest-neighbor algorithm and were then analyzed in the immunoSEQ Analyzer with IMGT gene definitions. At each rarefaction depth, TCR richness and evenness were averaged across 20 rarefaction repeats, and samples with fewer sequences than that depth were excluded. Wilcoxon rank sum tests with FDR correction were used to compare relative abundances of V, D and J genes between the groups. In the blinded duplicates, the intraclass correlation was 90% to 96% for TCR richness and averaged around 78% across 66 gene segments. What TCRdb holds here is the immuneACCESS table cut down to in-frame rearrangements. Part of the clones is not present; checked against another copy, under half of the missing clones reflect an unresolved V gene, and the others are unexplained. That table gives V, J and clone size, and the DNA gave D and trimming. The sample's own table lists 20,000 to 30,000 clones. The top ten hold 6.5% to 7% of the sample.

The source is a woman between 18 and 70 years old with a cervical HPV16 infection that either progressed to CIN3+ or cleared (not recorded which). The chain joins TRBV18 to TRBJ2-7; TRBD1 agrees with 11 junctional bases. Sequencing used blood buffy coat. This receptor has the CDR3 CASSPGTGGFNEQYF. CDR3 bases read: TGTGCCAGCTCACCAGGGACAGGGGGTTTCAACGAG.